Described below is a single TCR beta chain sequence and its context. The antigen remains undetermined. Here immunoSEQ multiplex PCR was the method, and the copy in TCRdb shows in-frame clones only, minus some. In the table there are around 30,000 clones, more than 85% of which are singletons. V dropped 0 bases and J dropped 7; count of bases not matched to a gene: 0. The germline V gene encodes CDR1 MGHRA and CDR2 YSYEKL. The CDR3 runs to 13 residues. The sample originates from a study of graft-versus-host responses after intestinal transplantation. Study-level points and caveats: Peak GvH clone levels in circulation were associated with early post-transplant HvG declines. Marrow from the recipient contained GvH clones, some of which had appeared first in ileum or blood. High graft-versus-host to host-versus-graft clonal ratios were seen in allografts of patients with graft-donor T cell macrochimerism.

The sample here was PBMCs, taken 66 days after intestinal transplant. The receptor was derived from a human patient who received an intestinal transplant, so some T cells may come from the graft donor. The chain couples TRBV4-1 to TRBJ2-1; 7 nucleotides agree with TRBD2. CDR3 residues: CASSQEGGNEQFF. In DNA, the CDR3 is TGCGCCAGCAGCCAAGAGGGGGGGAATGAGCAGTTCTTC.